One sample yielded the 12 T cell receptor beta chains listed below, sequenced in a study of shared clonotypes between healthy human individuals. Sequenced by immunoSEQ multiplex PCR; TCRdb stores in-frame clones only, minus some. The sample has about 1.1 million clones, roughly 80% seen once. Sequences were obtained from memory CD4+ T cells from PBMCs. Subset reported: CD45RA-negative fraction. The receptors were sampled from a man between 18 and 29 years old in good health. Some clones in this sample may be carry-over from other donors' samples.

V is TRBV5-4 and J is TRBJ2-1; tentative D call: TRBD1 (6 bases). Germline V gene data show CDR1 as SGHNT and CDR2 as YYREEE (reference sequence). This CDR3 contains 15 residues. V gave up 4 bases and J gave up 7 bases, with 18 bases separating them. DNA for the CDR3: TGTGCCAGCAGCCGAGAAACCGGGACAAGGAATGAGCAGTTCTTC. Its translation: CASSRETGTRNEQFF. Complete variable domain (other parts from reference TRBV5-4 and TRBJ2-1): ETGVTQSPTHLIKTRGQQVTLRCSSQSGHNTVSWYQQALGQGPQFIFQYYREEENGRGNFPPRFSGLQFPNYSSELNVNALELDDSALYLCASSRETGTRNEQFFGPGTRLTVL.

The chain carries TRBV25-1 and TRBJ1-4; D possibly corresponds to TRBD1 (5 bases). Germline assignment: CDR1 MGHDK and CDR2 SYGVNS. The CDR3 is made up of 14 amino acids. The V end lost 2 bases, the J end lost 7 bases, and 11 bases lay between the germline ends. CDR3 sequence: CASSEMGGAEKLFF. The CDR3 coding sequence is TGTGCCAGCAGTGAAATGGGGGGAGCTGAAAAACTGTTTTTT.

The chain recombines TRBV7-2 with TRBJ2-2; 7 bases match TRBD2. V gave up 5 bases and J gave up 8 bases; unmatched junction bases: 17. Germline CDR1 and CDR2: SGHTA and FQGNSA. The CDR3 sequence is 17 residues long. The CDR3 spells CASSPQEGRAVVGELFF. The CDR3 DNA is TGTGCCAGCAGCCCCCAAGAGGGGAGGGCCGTTGTTGGGGAGCTGTTTTTT. Full variable domain (outside the CDR3, taken from reference TRBV7-2 and TRBJ2-2): GAGVSQSPSNKVTEKGKDVELRCDPISGHTALYWYRQSLGQGLEFLIYFQGNSAPDKSGLPSDRFSAERTGGSVSTLTIQRTQQEDSAVYLCASSPQEGRAVVGELFFGEGSRLTVL.

About this clone itself: Other DNA sequences within the sample encode an identical CDR3. V and J are TRBV28 and TRBJ1-5; D ambiguous. Trimming removed 7 bases from V and 0 bases from J, with 4 bases in between. Germline CDR1 is MDHEN and CDR2 is SYDVKM. This CDR3 spans 12 amino acids. The DNA of the CDR3 is TGTGCCAGCAAAACTAGCAATCAGCCCCAGCATTTT. It is translated as CASKTSNQPQHF.

The V gene is TRBV7-2, the J gene TRBJ1-2, with a weak D call TRBD1 (5 bases). The CDR3 length is 14 residues. V dropped 0 bases and J dropped 7 bases, with 12 bases sitting between them. Germline V gene data show CDR1 as SGHTA and CDR2 as FQGNSA. CDR3 amino acids: CASSLARDGGGYTF. Here the CDR3 DNA reads TGTGCCAGCAGCTTAGCGAGGGACGGTGGTGGCTACACCTTC.

This clone was seen a few times. The chain joins TRBV6-1 to TRBJ1-2; D gene unclear. The CDR3 is made up of 15 amino acids. Germline values: CDR1 MNHNS, CDR2 SASEGT. V shed 5 bases and J shed 5 bases, with 18 bases lying between them. The DNA for the CDR3 is TGTGCCAGCAGTTCCCTGACGGCAGCCCTTTATGGCTACACCTTC. Translation gives CASSSLTAALYGYTF.

Remarks on this clone: The junction departs from germline at one end; a sequencing error may be responsible. J is TRBJ2-7 and V is TRBV28; 7 bases match TRBD2. This CDR3 has 15 amino acids. Germline-derived CDR1 and CDR2 are MDHEN and SYDVKM. CDR3 nucleotide sequence: TGTGCCAACAGTTTATCGGCGGGGGAGGCCCTCGAGCAGTACTTC. Protein product: CANSLSAGEALEQYF.

This chain uses TRBV5-6 with TRBJ2-5, with 9 bases matching TRBD1. The junction had 6 bases not matched to a gene; V was cut back by 3 bases and J by 3 bases. CDR3 size: 15 residues. CDR1 SGHDT and CDR2 YYEEEE come from the germline V gene. The CDR3 region has the DNA TGTGCCAGCAGCTCCCCGAGGGACAGGGAAGAGACCCAGTACTTC. This sequence encodes CASSSPRDREETQYF.

Notes on this clone: One junction end disagrees with the germline gene, perhaps due to a read error. This chain links TRBV7-3 with TRBJ2-7; no firm D call. The CDR3 runs 8 residues. The germline V gene encodes CDR1 SGHTA and CDR2 FQGTGA. The CDR3 loop reads CASSLPAF. The CDR3 coding sequence is TGTGCCAGCAGCTTACCCGCTTTC. Filled out from reference TRBV7-3 and TRBJ2-7, the complete variable domain reads GAGVSQTPSNKVTEKGKYVELRCDPISGHTALYWYRQSLGQGPEFLIYFQGTGAADDSGLPNDRFFAVRPEGSVSTLKIQRTERGDSAVYLCASSLPAFGPGTRLTVT.

The V gene is TRBV28, the J gene TRBJ1-1; D uncertain. The CDR3 contains 17 residues. Per the germline V gene, CDR1 is MDHEN and CDR2 is SYDVKM. Trimming stripped 7 bases from V and 0 bases from J, with 21 bases between. CDR3 in amino acids: CASTPTRELGMNTEAFF. CDR3 sequence (DNA): TGTGCCAGCACCCCGACGAGGGAACTGGGTATGAACACTGAAGCTTTCTTT.

The chain combines TRBV6-5 with TRBJ1-1; weak D call: TRBD1 (6 bases). The CDR3 consists of 13 residues. CDR1 and CDR2 (germline): MNHEY, SVGAGI. Trimming removed 5 bases at V and 9 bases at J, with 16 bases between. The CDR3 spells CASSEMTQGKAFF. The CDR3 DNA is TGTGCCAGCAGTGAAATGACCCAGGGGAAAGCTTTCTTT.

J is TRBJ2-5 and V is TRBV5-1; 12 nucleotides agree with TRBD1. Per the germline V gene, CDR1 is SGHRS and CDR2 is YFSETQ. The CDR3 is 13 amino acids. The V gene end was trimmed by 5 bases and the J gene end by 5 bases; junction bases not matched to a gene: 1. In DNA form, the CDR3 reads TGCGCCAGCAGGGGACAGGGGGCGGAGACCCAGTACTTC. Translating gives CASRGQGAETQYF. Filled out from reference TRBV5-1 and TRBJ2-5, the complete variable domain reads KAGVTQTPRYLIKTRGQQVTLSCSPISGHRSVSWYQQTPGQGLQFLFEYFSETQRNKGNFPGRFSGRQFSNSRSEMNVSTLELGDSALYLCASRGQGAETQYFGPGTRLLVL.